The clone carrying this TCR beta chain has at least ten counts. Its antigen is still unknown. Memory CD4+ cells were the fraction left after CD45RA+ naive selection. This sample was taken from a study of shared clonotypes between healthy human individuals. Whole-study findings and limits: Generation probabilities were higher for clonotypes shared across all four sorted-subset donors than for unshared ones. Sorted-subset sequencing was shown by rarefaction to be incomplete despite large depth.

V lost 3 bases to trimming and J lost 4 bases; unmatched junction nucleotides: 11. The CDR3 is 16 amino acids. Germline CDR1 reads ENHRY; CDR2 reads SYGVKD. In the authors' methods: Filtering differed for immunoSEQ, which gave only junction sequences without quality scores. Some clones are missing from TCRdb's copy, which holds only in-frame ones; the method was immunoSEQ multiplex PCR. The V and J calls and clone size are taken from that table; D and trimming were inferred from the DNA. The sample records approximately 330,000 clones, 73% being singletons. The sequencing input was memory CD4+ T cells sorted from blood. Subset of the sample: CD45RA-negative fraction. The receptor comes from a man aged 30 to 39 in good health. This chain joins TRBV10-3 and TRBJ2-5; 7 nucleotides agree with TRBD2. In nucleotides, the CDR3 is TGTGCCATCAGTGAACGGTTGGCGGGGGTCGGAGAGACCCAGTACTTC. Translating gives CAISERLAGVGETQYF.